This T cell receptor (beta chain) is drawn from a study of beta chain features in type 1 diabetes. General study points: In every one of the four CD4+ subsets, TCRB CDR3s were moderately but significantly shorter in Type 1 diabetes patients.

Sequenced material consisted of expressed TCRB transcripts (all of the isolated RNA was reverse transcribed). Naive, central memory and regulatory T cell samples averaged about 3.5 million reads. TCRdb's copy holds only in-frame clones and misses some; the assay was immunoSEQ multiplex PCR. The data show under 300,000 clones, with 16% seen just once and approximately 0.081% held by the top ten. The CDR3 totals 13 residues. Germline V gene sequence: CDR1 MGHDK, CDR2 SYGVNS. V was cut by 7 bases and J by 6 bases, with 15 bases left in between. For this clone: The antigen is unknown.

The source of this sequence is a young man with type 1 diabetes. V gene TRBV25-1 combines with J gene TRBJ1-1; possibly TRBD1 for D (5 bases). The sequencing sample was made of naive CD4+ T cells from blood. The CDR3 sequence is CASTPTGLSEAFF. CDR3 bases: TGTGCCAGCACACCGACGGGACTGTCTGAAGCTTTCTTT.